The following is a T cell receptor (beta chain) sequence with its context. Autoimmune disease history or systemic immunosuppression excluded patients. This record belongs to a study of OX40 agonist ivuxolimab in advanced cancers. Sequencing used immunoSEQ multiplex PCR; TCRdb keeps in-frame clones, though not all of them. The table lists approximately 70,000 clones, around 84% of them singletons. CDR1 is LNHNV, CDR2 YYDKDF, per germline (reference sequence). V dropped 5 bases and J dropped 8; count of bases not matched to a gene: 12. The CDR3 runs to 17 residues. The chain has TRBV15 and TRBJ2-2; 12 nucleotides line up with TRBD1. The sequenced sample was CD4+ or CD8+ T cells sorted from blood, obtained in a trial of the OX40 agonist ivuxolimab. The clonotype originates from an adult with an advanced solid tumor such as melanoma, head and neck, liver or kidney cancer. The CDR3 reads CATSGMGQGAQMGELFF. The CDR3 DNA sequence: TGTGCCACCAGCGGGATGGGACAGGGGGCCCAAATGGGGGAGCTGTTTTTT.